This T cell receptor beta chain is drawn from a study of cytomegalovirus exposure and HLA in healthy donors. Background on the study: Earlier work reported 90 million to 120 million unique TCR beta sequences from some 180 million T cells. Study results and limitations: Reported findings show TCR beta sequences accurately forecast HLA-A and HLA-B alleles in most subjects. 16,951 TCR beta sequences were associated with HLA alleles at 0.05 false discovery rate in a later analysis.

Healthy people donating bone marrow made up the donors. The V end was cut by 0 bases, the J end by 8 bases, with 13 bases between. From germline, CDR1 is SQVTM and CDR2 ANQGSEA. CDR3 length: 13 residues. 13 Jbeta primers and 60 Vbeta primers were used for the PCR. TCRdb's table, derived via immunoSEQ multiplex PCR, lists solely in-frame clones and lacks some. There are 200,000 to 250,000 clones in the sample; 85% to 90% occur only once, and 1% to 1.5% lies in the top ten. In the case of this clone: Antigen: not known.

This chain uses TRBV29-1 with TRBJ1-2; D uncertain. The TCR sequence derives from a human donor in good health. The sample taken for sequencing was PBMCs. CDR3 bases: TGCAGCGTTGAAGAGGTTAACTCGGGAGGCTACACCTTC. Amino acid sequence: CSVEEVNSGGYTF. Variable domain in full (rest from reference TRBV29-1 and TRBJ1-2): SAVISQKPSRDICQRGTSLTIQCQVDSQVTMMFWYRQQPGQSLTLIATANQGSEATYESGFVIDKFPISRPNLTFSTLTVSNMSPEDSSIYLCSVEEVNSGGYTFGSGTRLTVV.